The 22 T cell receptor beta chains listed next were all sequenced from one sample in a study of shared clonotypes between healthy human individuals (dated by TCRdb to 2019 to 2021). Library generation was performed with the immunoSEQ multiplex PCR assay. The table was pulled from immuneACCESS by TCRdb, which kept in-frame rearrangements only. Such tables lose some clones; where checked, under half of the loss comes from unresolved V genes, and the rest has no known cause. The sample contains 2 million to 2.5 million clones, approximately 94% of them found a single time. The top ten clones comprise more than 0.1% of the sample. Sequencing was carried out using naive CD4+ T cells sorted from blood. The label giving this sample's cell subset or site can be read as: CD45RA+ positively selected. The receptors stem from a young man in good health.

The genes are TRBV10-1 and TRBJ1-1, with 9 bases fitting TRBD1. This CDR3 is built from 15 residues. Germline lookup yields CDR1 WNHNN and CDR2 SYGVQD (reference sequence). Unmatched junction bases numbered 8, after V lost 5 bases and J lost 4 bases. This chain's CDR3 is CASSPRTGEGTEAFF. In DNA form, the CDR3 reads TGCGCCAGCAGTCCCCGGACAGGGGAGGGCACTGAAGCTTTCTTT.

The chain combines TRBV5-1 with TRBJ2-3; D possibly corresponds to TRBD1 (6 bases). Trimming left V 0 bases short and J 4 bases short, with 9 bases between. The CDR3 loop spans 14 amino acids. CDR1 and CDR2 (germline): SGHRS, YFSETQ. CDR3 nucleotide sequence: TGCGCCAGCAGCTTGGGGGGGCGGTCAGATACGCAGTATTTT. Its protein product is CASSLGGRSDTQYF.

The chain uses TRBV6-6 and TRBJ1-3; D unclear. Trimming stripped 6 bases from V and 0 bases from J, with 9 bases between. This CDR3 comprises 14 residues. Germline V gives CDR1 MNHNY, CDR2 SVGAGI (reference sequence). The CDR3: CASSDPLSGNTIYF. The DNA for the CDR3 is TGTGCCAGCAGCGACCCTCTCTCTGGAAACACCATATATTTT.

This chain uses TRBV18 with TRBJ2-3; D is unresolved. V was pared by 3 bases and J by 6 bases, with 10 bases between. The germline gives CDR1 KGHSH, CDR2 LQKENI. The CDR3 totals 13 residues. The CDR3 DNA is TGTGCCAGCTCACCCCCGACGAGGGATACGCAGTATTTT. Translation: CASSPPTRDTQYF.

The chain uses TRBV6-1 and TRBJ2-7, with 8 bases lining up with TRBD1. Germline values: CDR1 MNHNS, CDR2 SASEGT. This CDR3 contains 13 residues. J lost 6 bases, V lost 4 bases, and 5 bases had no gene match. Written as DNA, the CDR3 is TGTGCCAGCAGTGTGCAGGGGGCTCGCGAGCAGTACTTC. Translated: CASSVQGAREQYF.

The rearrangement links TRBV6-1 to TRBJ2-7, with D unresolved. CDR3 length: 14 residues. Germline V gene data show CDR1 as MNHNS and CDR2 as SASEGT. The ends were cut back, 2 bases at V and 3 bases at J, with 11 bases in the middle. CDR3 region: CASSELPSFYEQYF. The CDR3 DNA reads as TGTGCCAGCAGTGAATTGCCATCGTTCTACGAGCAGTACTTC.

The chain links TRBV7-2 to TRBJ2-5; 13 bases are a match to TRBD2. V shed 3 bases and J 11 bases; nucleotides not matched to a gene: 3. This CDR3 is 13 amino acids long. Per germline, CDR1 SGHTA and CDR2 FQGNSA. CDR3 protein: CASSLGLAGPQYF. CDR3 DNA: TGTGCCAGCAGCTTGGGACTAGCGGGACCGCAGTACTTC.

The genes are TRBV25-1 and TRBJ2-3; weak D call: TRBD2 (6 bases). The CDR3 consists of 15 residues. Per the germline V gene, CDR1 is MGHDK and CDR2 is SYGVNS. The V end lost 7 bases, the J end lost 6 bases, and 20 bases lay between the germline ends. CDR3 coding DNA: TGTGCCAGCATCATTGTGGGACTCACGGCCGATACGCAGTATTTT. Translating it yields CASIIVGLTADTQYF.

This chain joins TRBV5-1 and TRBJ2-1, with 8 positions matching TRBD2. The CDR3 runs to 13 residues. Trimming took 6 bases from V and 4 from J; bases not matched to a gene: 3. The germline CDR1 and CDR2 sequences are SGHRS and YFSETQ. The CDR3 here is CASNREGYNEQFF. The CDR3, as DNA: TGCGCCAGCAACCGGGAGGGATACAATGAGCAGTTCTTC.

The chain couples TRBV10-3 to TRBJ1-1; TRBD1 agrees at 7 bases. Unmatched junction bases numbered 7, after V lost 5 bases and J lost 4 bases. The V gene's germline CDR1 is ENHRY and CDR2 SYGVKD. The CDR3 spans 14 residues. CDR3: CAISPGQRVTEAFF. CDR3 sequence (DNA): TGTGCCATCAGTCCGGGACAGCGGGTCACTGAAGCTTTCTTT.

The chain couples TRBV5-8 to TRBJ1-1, with a weak D call TRBD1 (6 bases). Per germline, CDR1 SGHTS and CDR2 YDEGEE. The CDR3 is 17 amino acids. V was pared by 1 base and J by 1 base, with 17 bases between. The CDR3 here is CASSLFIRTETNTEAFF. In DNA, the CDR3 is TGTGCCAGCAGCTTGTTTATCCGGACAGAGACGAACACTGAAGCTTTCTTT.

The V and J genes are TRBV6-6 and TRBJ2-7, with 8 bases lining up with TRBD1. CDR3 length: 16 residues. Germline CDR1 MNHNY, CDR2 SVGAGI (reference sequence). After removal of 6 bases from V and 2 bases from J, the junction contained 12 bases not matched to a gene. CDR3 coding DNA: TGTGCCAGCAGCCCCCCCCAGGGGGCTATTACCTACGAGCAGTACTTC. It codes for CASSPPQGAITYEQYF.

The genes are TRBV4-1 and TRBJ2-4; D gene unclear. Germline values: CDR1 MGHRA, CDR2 YSYEKL. Trimming left V 3 bases short and J 6 bases short, with 9 bases between. The CDR3 covers 13 residues. CDR3 DNA sequence: TGCGCCAGCAGCCATCTACAGCCAAACATTCAGTACTTC. This gives the protein CASSHLQPNIQYF.

V usage is TRBV10-1 and J usage is TRBJ2-2; 10 nucleotides match TRBD1. Germline-derived CDR1 and CDR2 are WNHNN and SYGVQD (reference sequence). With V trimmed by 0 bases and J by 3 bases, 4 bases remained unmatched. The CDR3 runs 17 residues. The CDR3 loop is CASSESLGQGHTGELFF. The CDR3, as DNA: TGCGCCAGCAGTGAGTCGCTGGGACAGGGGCACACCGGGGAGCTGTTTTTT.

This sequence joins TRBV5-1 and TRBJ2-5; D uncertain. The V gene's germline CDR1 is SGHRS and CDR2 YFSETQ. Deletions cut 3 bases from V and 3 bases from J, with 6 bases between. The CDR3 loop spans 12 amino acids. The CDR3 nucleotides read TGCGCCAGCAGCTCCGAGAAAGAGACCCAGTACTTC. As protein: CASSSEKETQYF.

The J gene is TRBJ2-4, the V gene TRBV7-2; no reliable D call. V was cut by 5 bases and J by 13 bases, with 15 bases left in between. Germline V gene lookup returns CDR1 SGHTA and CDR2 FQGNSA. The CDR3 spans 12 residues. The CDR3 DNA reads as TGTGCCAGCAGCCCCGGCGGATCAAGGCAGTACTTC. Its translation: CASSPGGSRQYF.

The chain uses TRBV29-1 and TRBJ1-1; 9 bases match TRBD1. CDR3 length equals 13 residues. Germline V gene data show CDR1 as SQVTM and CDR2 as ANQGSEA. V lost 7 bases, J lost 6 bases, and 9 bases stayed unmatched. The CDR3 spells CSGRDREISEAFF. CDR3 nucleotides: TGCAGCGGCCGGGACAGGGAAATATCTGAAGCTTTCTTT.

The chain is built from TRBV5-8 and TRBJ2-7, with 9 bases that match TRBD2. Germline CDR1 reads SGHTS; CDR2 reads YDEGEE. The junction had 14 bases not matched to a gene; V was cut back by 0 bases and J by 7 bases. The CDR3 spans 17 residues. The CDR3 DNA sequence: TGTGCCAGCAGCTTGGCTGTGCTAGCGGGATCACTCGATGAGCAGTACTTC. It translates to CASSLAVLAGSLDEQYF.

This sequence joins TRBV5-6 and TRBJ2-1; TRBD2 matches 11 bases. Germline V gives CDR1 SGHDT, CDR2 YYEEEE. V was pared by 1 base and J by 10 bases, with 10 bases of the junction left unmatched. This CDR3 spans 16 amino acids. This CDR3 is CASSLISSGRVGEQFF. Written as DNA, the CDR3 is TGTGCCAGCAGCTTGATAAGTAGCGGGAGGGTAGGGGAGCAGTTCTTC.

V is TRBV7-2 and J is TRBJ2-5; D unclear. Germline CDR1 is SGHTA and CDR2 is FQGNSA. Deletions cut 1 base from V and 0 bases from J, with 6 bases between. This CDR3 contains 14 residues. The CDR3 DNA follows: TGTGCCAGCAGCTTAGTCGGACACCAAGAGACCCAGTACTTC. Its translation is CASSLVGHQETQYF.

This chain uses TRBV2 with TRBJ2-2; 8 nucleotides agree with TRBD2. After removal of 6 bases from V and 1 base from J, the junction contained 4 bases not matched to a gene. Per the germline V gene, CDR1 is SNHLY and CDR2 is FYNNEI. The CDR3 consists of 15 residues. Here the CDR3 reads CASSLSGKNTGELFF. DNA of the CDR3: TGTGCCAGCAGCCTTAGCGGGAAGAACACCGGGGAGCTGTTTTTT.

A word on this clone: Additional DNA sequences in this sample encode the identical CDR3. This chain joins TRBV5-6 and TRBJ1-2, with 10 bases matching TRBD1. V was pared by 0 bases and J by 7 bases, with 3 bases of the junction left unmatched. CDR1 is SGHDT and CDR2 is YYEEEE in the germline V gene. CDR3 length equals 14 residues. The CDR3 loop is CASSLGQGAVGYTF. The CDR3 DNA sequence: TGTGCCAGCAGCTTGGGACAGGGGGCGGTTGGCTACACCTTC.